Following are 13 T cell receptor beta chains from one sample sequenced in a study of cytomegalovirus exposure and HLA in healthy donors. A multiplex PCR was run with 60 Vbeta primers and 13 Jbeta primers. Profiled with immunoSEQ multiplex PCR; TCRdb holds only in-frame clones, not every one. The sample has 45,000 to 50,000 clones. The source material was PBMCs. The receptor source for this set is a male donor in good health and CMV-seronegative.

The V and J genes are TRBV4-3 and TRBJ1-1; 7 bases match TRBD1. The germline gives CDR1 LGHNA, CDR2 YSLEER. The CDR3 loop spans 12 amino acids. The ends lost 3 bases at V and 9 bases at J; junction bases unmatched: 4. As DNA, the CDR3 is TGCGCCAGCAGCCAGGACAGGAGACAAGCTTTCTTT. This encodes CASSQDRRQAFF.

J is TRBJ2-7 and V is TRBV6-5; TRBD2 matches at 8 bases. Germline V gene data show CDR1 as MNHEY and CDR2 as SVGAGI. The CDR3 contains 16 residues. The trim removed 2 bases at V and 4 bases at J, leaving 10 bases unmatched. CDR3 nucleotide sequence: TGTGCCAGCAGTTACCCCCCCGGTAGCGGGGTTTACGAGCAGTACTTC. As protein: CASSYPPGSGVYEQYF.

This sequence joins TRBV4-2 and TRBJ2-7, with 8 bases lining up with TRBD1. Trimming removed 5 bases from V and 3 bases from J; junction bases left unmatched: 12. Per the germline V gene, CDR1 is LGHNA and CDR2 is YNFKEQ. The length of the CDR3 is 16 residues. CDR3 DNA: TGTGCCAGCAGCGTACAGACAGGGGCTTTTTTCTACGAGCAGTACTTC. Translated, it gives CASSVQTGAFFYEQYF.

This sequence joins TRBV5-6 and TRBJ1-2, with TRBD1 matching over 7 bases. This CDR3 spans 14 amino acids. CDR1 is SGHDT, CDR2 YYEEEE, per germline. The J segment lost 4 bases and the V segment lost 4 bases, leaving 7 bases of the junction unmatched. CDR3 sequence (DNA): TGTGCCAGCAGCCCCGGGACAGAACCCTATGGCTACACCTTC. Translating it yields CASSPGTEPYGYTF.

V usage is TRBV2 and J usage is TRBJ1-1; D is unclear. Germline assignment: CDR1 SNHLY and CDR2 FYNNEI. The V gene lost 6 bases and the J gene lost 1 base, with 12 bases spanning the gap. CDR3 length equals 14 residues. CDR3 DNA: TGTGCCAGCAGCCCCCGTACAGCGAACACTGAAGCTTTCTTT. Its translation: CASSPRTANTEAFF.

The chain uses TRBV30 and TRBJ1-5, with 10 positions matching TRBD1. The CDR3 runs to 16 residues. J was trimmed by 1 base and V by 3 bases; bases with no gene match: 6. Looked up from germline, CDR1 is GTSNPN and CDR2 is SVGIG (reference sequence). CDR3 DNA sequence: TGTGCCTGGAGGGGACAGGGGTCCTTGAGCAATCAGCCCCAGCATTTT. The encoded protein is CAWRGQGSLSNQPQHF.

CDR3 nucleotide sequence: TGTGCCAGCAGGACACCCGCCTCCTATGGCTACACCTTC. As protein: CASRTPASYGYTF. V gene TRBV6-1 combines with J gene TRBJ1-2; the D is unclear. Germline V gives CDR1 MNHNS, CDR2 SASEGT. The CDR3 totals 13 residues. V was shortened by 6 bases and J by 4 bases, with 12 bases between the two germline ends.

The chain uses TRBV7-2 and TRBJ2-3; 7 nucleotides match TRBD1. The CDR3 is made up of 15 amino acids. Looked up from germline, CDR1 is SGHTA and CDR2 is FQGNSA. V was clipped by 2 bases and J by 4 bases; unmatched bases: 6. Here the CDR3 reads CASSLQGVEADTQYF. CDR3 DNA: TGTGCCAGCAGCTTACAGGGGGTCGAGGCAGATACGCAGTATTTT.

This chain connects TRBV9 to TRBJ1-5, with 9 bases lining up with TRBD1. The CDR3 contains 19 residues. Looked up from germline, CDR1 is SGDLS and CDR2 is YYNGEE. V trimming: 4 bases; J trimming: 0 bases; junction bases outside the gene matches: 14. CDR3 protein: CASSLTGTGNQLSNQPQHF. CDR3 DNA: TGTGCCAGCAGCTTAACCGGGACAGGGAATCAACTTAGCAATCAGCCCCAGCATTTT. The full variable domain, in which reference TRBV9 and TRBJ1-5 provide the parts outside the CDR3, is DSGVTQTPKHLITATGQRVTLRCSPRSGDLSVYWYQQSLDQGLQFLIQYYNGEERAKGNILERFSAQQFPDLHSELNLSSLELGDSALYFCASSLTGTGNQLSNQPQHFGDGTRLSIL.

V and J are TRBV4-3 and TRBJ2-7, with TRBD1 identical over 7 bases. With V trimmed by 3 bases and J by 4 bases, 9 bases remained unmatched. Germline lookup yields CDR1 LGHNA and CDR2 YSLEER. The CDR3 has 15 residues. The CDR3 nucleotides read TGCGCCAGCAGCCATTCCGCTACAGGGGAATACGAGCAGTACTTC. This translates into CASSHSATGEYEQYF.

The chain recombines TRBV7-9 with TRBJ1-5; possibly TRBD1 for D (5 bases). Germline V gives CDR1 SEHNR, CDR2 FQNEAQ (reference sequence). There are 15 residues in the CDR3. Trimming pared 5 bases from V and 0 bases from J, leaving 11 bases between. The DNA of the CDR3 is TGTGCCAGCAGCAGCGGGACCACTAGCAATCAGCCCCAGCATTTT. Its translation: CASSSGTTSNQPQHF.

The V gene is TRBV10-2, the J gene TRBJ1-2; tentative D call: TRBD1 (5 bases). CDR3 size: 17 residues. Germline CDR1 reads WSHSY; CDR2 reads SAAADI. Trimming removed 0 bases at V and 0 bases at J, with 14 bases between. The CDR3 nucleotides are TGCGCCAGCAGTGAGTCGGATAGTCCAGGGACTAACTATGGCTACACCTTC. It translates to CASSESDSPGTNYGYTF.

The chain recombines TRBV5-4 with TRBJ2-2; 9 bases are shared with TRBD1. V lost 4 bases, J lost 4 bases, and 8 bases stayed unmatched. CDR1 SGHNT and CDR2 YYREEE come from the germline V gene (reference sequence). This CDR3 is 16 amino acids long. The CDR3 spells CASSTGTGSLTGELFF. The CDR3, as DNA: TGTGCCAGCAGCACCGGGACAGGGTCCCTCACCGGGGAGCTGTTTTTT.